A selection of T cell receptor beta chains follows, all from one sample in a study of shared clonotypes between healthy human individuals. The data were produced by immunoSEQ multiplex PCR, yet TCRdb's version contains in-frame clones alone and is incomplete. Here the sample spans 2 million or so clones, about 95% being singletons. The sequencing input was naive CD4+ T cells sorted from blood. The receptor source for this set is a man aged 18 to 29 in good health. Each CDR3 is given with its conserved first and last residue. A D gene is named only where the DNA matches it firmly.

NA,TRBJ2-3,TRBV14,TGTGCCAGCAGCCAAGGGGGACTGGGGTATTTT,CASSQGGLGYF
NA,TRBJ2-7,TRBV18,TGTGCCAGCTCCCCTACGCAGCTTGGGGTTTACGAGCAGTACTTC,CASSPTQLGVYEQYF
NA,TRBJ2-1,TRBV4-3,TGCGCCAGCAGCCAAGATAGAAACTACAATGAGCAGTTCTTC,CASSQDRNYNEQFF
NA,TRBJ1-6,TRBV7-8,TGTGCCAGCAGCTTAGGAGGGGTCAATTCACCCCTCCACTTT,CASSLGGVNSPLHF
TRBD1,TRBJ1-1,TRBV6-5,TGTGCCAGCAGTTCCCGACAGGGGACTGGAAACACTGAAGCTTTCTTT,CASSSRQGTGNTEAFF
TRBD2,TRBJ2-7,TRBV18,TGTGCCAGCTCACCAGGCGGGGGGCCTGCCTACGAGCAGTACTTC,CASSPGGGPAYEQYF
NA,TRBJ1-1,TRBV5-4,TGTGCCAGCAGCGTTCCCCAGGGGAACACTGAAGCTTTCTTT,CASSVPQGNTEAFF
TRBD2,TRBJ2-1,TRBV2,TGTGCCAGCAGTCTCACTAGCGGGGGACCCAATGAGCAGTTCTTC,CASSLTSGGPNEQFF
NA,TRBJ2-7,TRBV21-1,TGTGCCAGCAGTGTGCCGGGGCAGACCGAGCAGTACTTC,CASSVPGQTEQYF
TRBD1,TRBJ1-3,TRBV7-9,TGTGCCAGCAGCCCGGGGACAGGGGGAAACACCATATATTTT,CASSPGTGGNTIYF
NA,TRBJ2-1,TRBV5-4,TGTGCCAGCAGCTTATCGGGTTTGGTGGAGTTCTTC,CASSLSGLVEFF
NA,TRBJ2-1,TRBV6-1,TGTGCCAGCTCTGGAGCGTACTACAATGAGCAGTTCTTC,CASSGAYYNEQFF
TRBD1,TRBJ2-3,TRBV5-1,TGCGCCAGCAGCCCACAGGGGCAGGGCACAGATACGCAGTATTTT,CASSPQGQGTDTQYF
TRBD1,TRBJ1-6,TRBV7-8,TGTGCCAGCAGACCCGGGACAGGGGTGTCACCCCTCCACTTT,CASRPGTGVSPLHF
NA,TRBJ2-5,TRBV14,TGTGCCAGCAGCCCAGGGAGGGAGACCCAGTACTTC,CASSPGRETQYF